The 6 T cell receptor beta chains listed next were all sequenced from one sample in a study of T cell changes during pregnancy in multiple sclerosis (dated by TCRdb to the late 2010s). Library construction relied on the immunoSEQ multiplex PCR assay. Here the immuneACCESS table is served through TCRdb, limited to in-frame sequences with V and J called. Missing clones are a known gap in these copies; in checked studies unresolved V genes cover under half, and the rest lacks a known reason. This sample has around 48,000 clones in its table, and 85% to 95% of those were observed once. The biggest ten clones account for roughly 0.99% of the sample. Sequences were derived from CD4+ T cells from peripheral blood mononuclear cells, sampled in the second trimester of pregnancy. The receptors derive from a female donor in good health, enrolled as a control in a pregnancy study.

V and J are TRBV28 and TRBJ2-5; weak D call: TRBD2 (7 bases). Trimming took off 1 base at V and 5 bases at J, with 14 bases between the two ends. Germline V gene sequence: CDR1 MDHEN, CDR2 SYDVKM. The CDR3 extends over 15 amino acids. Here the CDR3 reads CASSLSGEGEETQYF. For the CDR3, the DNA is TGTGCCAGCAGTTTATCGGGGGAGGGGGAGGAGACCCAGTACTTC. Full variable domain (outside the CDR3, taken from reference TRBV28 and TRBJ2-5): DVKVTQSSRYLVKRTGEKVFLECVQDMDHENMFWYRQDPGLGLRLIYFSYDVKMKEKGDIPEGYSVSREKKERFSLILESASTNQTSMYLCASSLSGEGEETQYFGPGTRLLVL.

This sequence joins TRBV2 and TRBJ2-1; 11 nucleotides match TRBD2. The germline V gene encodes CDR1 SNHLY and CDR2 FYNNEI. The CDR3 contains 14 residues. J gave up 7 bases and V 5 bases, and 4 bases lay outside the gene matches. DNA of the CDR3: TGTGCCAGCAGTAATGGACTAGCGGGTAATGAGCAGTTCTTC. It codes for CASSNGLAGNEQFF.

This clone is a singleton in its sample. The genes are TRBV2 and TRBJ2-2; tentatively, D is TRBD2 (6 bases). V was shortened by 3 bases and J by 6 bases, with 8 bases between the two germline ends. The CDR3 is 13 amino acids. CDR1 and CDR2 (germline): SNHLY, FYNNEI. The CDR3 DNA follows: TGTGCCAGCAGTGAGGAGGGGTCCGGGGAGCTGTTTTTT. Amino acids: CASSEEGSGELFF.

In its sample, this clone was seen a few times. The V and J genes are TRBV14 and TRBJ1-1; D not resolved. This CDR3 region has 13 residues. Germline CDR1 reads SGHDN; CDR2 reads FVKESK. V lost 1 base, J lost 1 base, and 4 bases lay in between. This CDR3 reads CASSQGPNTEAFF. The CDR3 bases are TGTGCCAGCAGCCAAGGGCCGAACACTGAAGCTTTCTTT.

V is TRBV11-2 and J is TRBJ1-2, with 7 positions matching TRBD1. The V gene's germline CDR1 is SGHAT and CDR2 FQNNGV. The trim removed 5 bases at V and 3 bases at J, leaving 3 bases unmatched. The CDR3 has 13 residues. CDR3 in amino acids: CASSPDRDYGYTF. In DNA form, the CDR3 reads TGTGCCAGCAGCCCCGACAGGGACTATGGCTACACCTTC.

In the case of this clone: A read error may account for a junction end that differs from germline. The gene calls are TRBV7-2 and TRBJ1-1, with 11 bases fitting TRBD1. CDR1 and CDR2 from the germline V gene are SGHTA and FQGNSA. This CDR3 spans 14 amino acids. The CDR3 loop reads CASRKGGQGEYLAF. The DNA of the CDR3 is TGTGCCAGCAGGAAAGGGGGACAGGGGGAGTACCTGGCGTTT.